This T cell receptor (beta chain) derives from a study of blood T cell repertoires in COVID-19. Overall study context: Whether acute or convalescent, the COVID-19 samples came from the United States, Italy and Spain. Sample material is recorded as cDNA or gDNA derived from T cells, B-cell-depleted T cells, or PBMCs.

In the source study's methods: For nucleated cells, counts were estimated from reference gene primer amplification. This table comes from immunoSEQ multiplex PCR, and its TCRdb copy is limited to in-frame clones, with some not included. Clonal size and the V and J genes are those of that table, whereas D and trimming came from the DNA. The sample lists some 220,000 clones, around 84% seen once, with 15% to 20% in the top ten. V lost 0 bases, J lost 8 bases, and 6 bases stayed unmatched. CDR3 length equals 16 residues. Per the germline V gene, CDR1 is SGHRS and CDR2 is YFSETQ. Sample: peripheral blood. J is TRBJ1-4 and V is TRBV5-1, with 11 bases lining up with TRBD1. The sequence came from a woman older than 75 with active or convalescent COVID-19. Written as DNA, the CDR3 is TGCGCCAGCAGCTTGGTACCGGGACAGGGGGGCGAAAAACTGTTTTTT. It specifies CASSLVPGQGGEKLFF. The full variable domain, rest sourced from reference TRBV5-1 and TRBJ1-4, is KAGVTQTPRYLIKTRGQQVTLSCSPISGHRSVSWYQQTPGQGLQFLFEYFSETQRNKGNFPGRFSGRQFSNSRSEMNVSTLELGDSALYLCASSLVPGQGGEKLFFGSGTQLSVL.